The next 4 T cell receptor beta chains were all read from a single sample in a study of T-cell reconstitution after alpha-beta-depleted transplantation in children. Unique molecular identifiers were built into the TCRbeta library. TCRdb processed the PCR reads anew with MiXCR; each CDR3 protein has one entry. The profile shows 700,000 or so distinct CDR3 sequences, 13% of them singletons. The source was PBMCs, collected before TCRalphabeta/CD19-depleted stem cell transplant. The receptors were gathered from a girl aged 2 to 9 with congenital amegakaryocytic thrombocytopenia, due to receive a stem cell transplant.

The V call is TRBV11-1, the J call TRBJ2-1; 11 bases are shared with TRBD2. The CDR3 spans 18 residues. J lost 0 bases, V lost 5 bases, and 9 bases had no gene match. Germline V gene sequence: CDR1 SGHAT, CDR2 FQDESV (reference sequence). The CDR3 protein is CASSLGLAGGLSYNEQFF. The CDR3 DNA is TGTGCCAGCAGCCTAGGCCTAGCGGGAGGTCTCTCCTACAATGAGCAGTTCTTC.

In DNA form, the CDR3 reads TGTGCCAGCAGCTCCCTCAGCGAGAGACTTCATGGGTCCTACGAGCAGTACTTC. As protein: CASSSLSERLHGSYEQYF. This rearrangement joins TRBV11-1 to TRBJ2-7; D not resolved. The CDR3 runs 18 residues. Trimming cost V 4 bases and J 1 base, with 23 bases left between them. CDR1 and CDR2 from the germline V gene are SGHAT and FQDESV (reference sequence).

Many counts were recorded for this clonotype. The rearrangement links TRBV12-3 or TRBV12-4 to TRBJ2-5; D ambiguous. The V end lost 5 bases, the J end lost 5 bases, and 9 bases lay between the germline ends. CDR3 length: 12 amino acids. In DNA form, the CDR3 reads TGTGCCAGCAGTAGGAGCGAGGAGACCCAGTACTTC. It is translated as CASSRSEETQYF.

This clonotype was picked up a small number of times. This sequence joins TRBV2 and TRBJ2-7; TRBD2 matches 8 bases. The CDR3 runs to 14 residues. Germline loops: CDR1 SNHLY, CDR2 FYNNEI. Trimming removed 10 bases from V and 0 bases from J; junction bases left unmatched: 8. Here the CDR3 reads CATTSGHSSYEQYF. CDR3 bases: TGTGCCACCACTAGCGGCCACAGCTCCTACGAGCAGTACTTC. The full variable domain, rest sourced from reference TRBV2 and TRBJ2-7, is EPEVTQTPSHQVTQMGQEVILRCVPISNHLYFYWYRQILGQKVEFLVSFYNNEISEKSEIFDDQFSVERPDGSNFTLKIRSTKLEDSAMYFCATTSGHSSYEQYFGPGTRLTVT.